The sequence of this T cell receptor (beta chain) was determined in a study of early stage breast cancer tumors (dated by TCRdb to about 2017). Context from the whole study: Of the roughly 17 invasive breast tumors, approximately 11 were found to be estrogen receptor-positive, progesterone receptor-positive and HER2-negative. About 65% of the 12 ER+/PR+/HER2- tumors were invasive ductal carcinomas, while the other four were invasive lobular carcinomas. The average read coverage per sample was around 10-fold. A total of over 2 million templates, representing some 1 million unique clonotypes, were detected across all samples.

For CDR1 and CDR2, the germline V gene lists SGHVS and FQNEAQ. From the cysteine up to the phenylalanine, the CDR3 has a length of 13 residues. Only the CDR3 DNA is retained, 39 bases long and in frame from the first base. Here V drops 5 bases and J drops 2 bases, and the junction holds 3 bases not matched to any gene. Results and caveats for the whole study, not just this receptor: Tumors showed about 2.5-fold higher T cell density and higher clonality than adjacent normal breast tissue. Repertoires from blood and normal breast were more alike than repertoires from blood and tumor, and in 14 of 16 patients, comparing each tissue with blood separated tumor from normal. Because the cohort was small, a breakdown by tumor subtype could not be done. Enriched TCRB sequences shared across patients were found to be mostly commonly generated sequences that were unlikely to play an important role in the tumor microenvironment. Chain pairing and functional markers such as CD4, CD8 and FOXP3 were missed by bulk genomic DNA sequencing of unsorted cells.

Worth noting for this clone: Its binding antigen is unknown. Nothing much larger sits one base from this clone, and base qualities are not available.

The study profiled bulk TCR beta-chain repertoires in matched peripheral blood, tumor and adjacent normal breast tissue taken from roughly 17 patients with early-stage breast cancer. Before surgery, about 5-10 mL of whole blood was collected into EDTA tubes and then processed within 2 hours. Peripheral blood mononuclear cells were isolated by Ficoll-Paque centrifugation in SepMate-50 tubes. PBMCs were cryopreserved in roughly 90% FBS with about 10% DMSO in aliquots of roughly 1.8 to 4 million cells and stored in liquid nitrogen. The Qiagen AllPrep DNA/RNA Mini kit was used for genomic DNA extraction. Two independent genomic DNA replicates were amplified for each sample, with around 0.5 ug used for blood and approximately 1.5 ug for tumor or normal breast. TCRB sequencing of genomic DNA was carried out with the ImmunoSeq Intro kit according to the manufacturer's instructions. The multiplex PCR ran for about 31 cycles using proprietary primers and spike-in control sequences for absolute quantification. Single-end 150-bp reads were used to sequence an 87-bp fragment spanning the CDR3 plus the flanking V and J genes. Each lane of an Illumina MiSeq using version 3.0 chemistry carried seven multiplexed samples, with two replicates per sample. As for the original processing: The vendor's proprietary pipeline handled the raw data processing, merging both replicates into a single result for each sample. Productive rearrangements sharing the V-gene family, CDR3 amino acid sequence and J-gene segment were defined as clonotypes. Clonality was calculated as 1 minus the normalized Shannon entropy (Pielou evenness) of TCRB abundances. To estimate T cell density, the total number of templates was divided by the number of input cells, which was inferred from the amount of DNA input. Recon with default parameters was used to estimate total repertoire diversity and clonality. A clonotype was considered tumor-enriched if its abundance in tumor exceeded 0.1% and was at least 32-fold higher than its abundance in normal breast. TCRdb provides this immuneACCESS table in a form limited to in-frame rearrangements. Some clones are lacking; in checked studies, under half of them reflect an unresolved V gene, and why the rest are absent is not known. V and J calls and clone size are those listed in that table; D and trimming were worked out from the DNA. In this sample the table shows about 31,000 clones, 74% of which occur a single time. The ten top clones hold roughly 4.5% of the sample.

Material: blood. The chain uses TRBV7-8 and TRBJ2-7; the central 7 bases match TRBD2. This receptor was taken from a person aged 40-50 years with breast cancer. The encoded CDR3 is CASSVGTTYEQYF. In nucleotide form, the sequence is TGTGCCAGCAGCGTCGGGACTACCTACGAGCAGTACTTC.